These 13 T cell receptor beta chains were all obtained from the same sample, sequenced in a study of blood T cell repertoires in COVID-19. TCRdb's copy holds only in-frame clones and misses some; the assay was immunoSEQ multiplex PCR. The profile shows a few hundred thousand clones, about 86% of them singletons. Source material: PBMCs or T cells enriched from blood (not recorded which). Every receptor here comes from a woman aged 40 to 55 with acute COVID-19.

The chain carries TRBV9 and TRBJ2-1; perhaps TRBD2 as D (7 bases). From germline, CDR1 is SGDLS and CDR2 YYNGEE. The V end was cut by 0 bases, the J end by 5 bases, with 12 bases between. This CDR3 has 15 residues. CDR3: CASSVGGGPNNEQFF. The CDR3 DNA is TGTGCCAGCAGCGTAGGGGGGGGCCCGAACAATGAGCAGTTCTTC.

The chain links TRBV6-1 to TRBJ2-7, with 9 bases matching TRBD2. The J segment lost 6 bases and the V segment lost 4 bases, leaving 16 bases of the junction unmatched. The CDR3 is made up of 17 amino acids. From germline, CDR1 is MNHNS and CDR2 SASEGT. CDR3: CASSARAVGLASFEQYF. Here the CDR3 DNA reads TGTGCCAGCAGTGCGAGGGCTGTGGGACTAGCATCATTCGAGCAGTACTTC.

The J gene is TRBJ2-5, the V gene TRBV19, with no clear D. This CDR3 region has 13 residues. CDR1 and CDR2 (germline): LNHDA, SQIVND (reference sequence). Trimming removed 4 bases from V and 2 bases from J, with 8 bases in between. This chain's CDR3 is CASSRSQQETQYF. CDR3 nucleotide sequence: TGTGCCAGTAGTAGGTCACAGCAAGAGACCCAGTACTTC.

This chain links TRBV4-1 with TRBJ2-2; TRBD1 aligns across 8 bases. The CDR3 consists of 16 residues. The V gene's germline CDR1 is MGHRA and CDR2 YSYEKL. With 5 bases clipped from V and 0 bases from J, the junction kept 5 bases outside the gene matches. The CDR3: CASSKTGDSNTGELFF. CDR3 sequence (DNA): TGCGCCAGCAGCAAGACAGGGGACTCGAACACCGGGGAGCTGTTTTTT.

This chain connects TRBV19 to TRBJ1-2, with TRBD1 matching 10 bases. Germline assignment: CDR1 LNHDA and CDR2 SQIVND (reference sequence). This CDR3 is 13 amino acids long. The J segment lost 2 bases and the V segment lost 11 bases, leaving 5 bases of the junction unmatched. CDR3 amino acids: CAGRQGANYGYTF. DNA of the CDR3: TGTGCCGGAAGACAGGGGGCGAACTATGGCTACACCTTC.

This clone was counted a few times. V usage is TRBV2 and J usage is TRBJ2-6; D perhaps matches TRBD1 (6 bases). Trimming took 5 bases from V and 3 from J, leaving 14 bases between them. The CDR3 covers 16 residues. Germline loops: CDR1 SNHLY, CDR2 FYNNEI. CDR3 sequence: CASSQTGGSGANVLTF. For the CDR3, the DNA is TGTGCCAGCAGTCAGACAGGTGGGAGTGGGGCCAACGTCCTGACTTTC.

The chain couples TRBV10-2 to TRBJ1-2; D is possibly TRBD1 (6 bases). Trimming cost V 10 bases and J 7 bases, with 13 bases left between them. The CDR3 loop spans 11 amino acids. Per germline, CDR1 WSHSY and CDR2 SAAADI. In DNA, the CDR3 is TGCGCCATCCACAGGGAGGGTGGCTACACCTTC. It codes for CAIHREGGYTF.

V gene TRBV28 combines with J gene TRBJ2-5; 8 bases align to TRBD1. The V gene's germline CDR1 is MDHEN and CDR2 SYDVKM. V gave up 6 bases and J gave up 4 bases; unmatched junction bases: 10. This CDR3 spans 15 amino acids. The CDR3 bases are TGTGCCAGCAGCCTAGTTGGACAGGGCTTAGAGACCCAGTACTTC. Its protein is CASSLVGQGLETQYF. Full variable domain (outside the CDR3, taken from reference TRBV28 and TRBJ2-5): DVKVTQSSRYLVKRTGEKVFLECVQDMDHENMFWYRQDPGLGLRLIYFSYDVKMKEKGDIPEGYSVSREKKERFSLILESASTNQTSMYLCASSLVGQGLETQYFGPGTRLLVL.

CDR3 amino acids: CASSHRSEVSEQYF. The CDR3 bases are TGTGCCAGCAGCCACCGCTCCGAGGTATCCGAGCAGTACTTC. The gene calls are TRBV27 and TRBJ2-7; unclear D gene. Trimming shortened V by 6 bases and J by 6 bases, and 18 bases separated the two germline ends. The CDR3 sequence is 14 residues long. CDR1 MNHEY and CDR2 SMNVEV come from the germline V gene (reference sequence).

V and J are TRBV11-2 and TRBJ2-7; the D gene is possibly TRBD2 (6 bases). Germline V gene data show CDR1 as SGHAT and CDR2 as FQNNGV. The V and J ends lost 2 bases and 4 bases respectively, with 15 bases between them. This CDR3 has 15 residues. CDR3 residues: CASSLSGGNRYEQYF. The CDR3 nucleotides are TGTGCCAGCAGCTTATCCGGCGGGAATCGGTACGAGCAGTACTTC.

CDR3 protein: CASTPGAGRGGGPQHF. CDR3 nucleotide sequence: TGTGCCAGTACCCCAGGGGCCGGCAGAGGCGGTGGGCCCCAGCATTTT. The rearrangement uses TRBV19 and TRBJ1-5; possible D gene TRBD1, 6 bases. The germline CDR1 and CDR2 sequences are LNHDA and SQIVND (reference sequence). The length of the CDR3 is 16 residues. Trimming removed 7 bases from V and 9 bases from J, with 25 bases in between. Full variable domain (rest looked up from reference TRBV19 and TRBJ1-5): DGGITQSPKYLFRKEGQNVTLSCEQNLNHDAMYWYRQDPGQGLRLIYYSQIVNDFQKGDIAEGYSVSREKKESFPLTVTSAQKNPTAFYLCASTPGAGRGGGPQHFGDGTRLSIL.

The genes are TRBV19 and TRBJ1-4; weak D call: TRBD1 (6 bases). The CDR3 is made up of 15 amino acids. Germline V gene data show CDR1 as LNHDA and CDR2 as SQIVND (reference sequence). Deletions cut 7 bases from V and 4 bases from J, with 16 bases between. This CDR3 is CASTDPGQSNEKLFF. For the CDR3, the DNA is TGTGCCAGTACTGACCCTGGACAGAGTAATGAAAAACTGTTTTTT. Complete variable domain (other parts from reference TRBV19 and TRBJ1-4): DGGITQSPKYLFRKEGQNVTLSCEQNLNHDAMYWYRQDPGQGLRLIYYSQIVNDFQKGDIAEGYSVSREKKESFPLTVTSAQKNPTAFYLCASTDPGQSNEKLFFGSGTQLSVL.

This clone was seen only once. The CDR3 region has the DNA TGTGCCAGCAGTTCCCCAACAGGCGACAAGGGCTATGGCTACACCTTC. This encodes CASSSPTGDKGYGYTF. The chain employs TRBV28 and TRBJ1-2, with a tentative D call TRBD1 (5 bases). The CDR3 has 16 residues. With 4 bases removed from V and 4 bases from J, the gap between germline ends came to 19 bases. CDR1 is MDHEN and CDR2 is SYDVKM in the germline V gene.